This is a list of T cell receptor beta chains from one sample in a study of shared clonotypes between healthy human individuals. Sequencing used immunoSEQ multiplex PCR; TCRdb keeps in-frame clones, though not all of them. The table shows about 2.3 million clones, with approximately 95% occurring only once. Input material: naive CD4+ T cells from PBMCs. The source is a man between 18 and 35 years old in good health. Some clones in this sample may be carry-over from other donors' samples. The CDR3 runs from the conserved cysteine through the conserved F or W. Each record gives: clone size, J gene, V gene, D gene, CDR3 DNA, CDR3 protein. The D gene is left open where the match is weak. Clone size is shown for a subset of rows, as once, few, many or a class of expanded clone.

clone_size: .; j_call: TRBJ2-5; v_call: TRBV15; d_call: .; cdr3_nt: TGTGCCACCAGCAGAGACCCCTCAGGGATGGAGACCCAGTACTTC; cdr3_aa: CATSRDPSGMETQYF
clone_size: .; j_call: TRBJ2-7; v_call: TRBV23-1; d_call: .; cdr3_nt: TGCGCCAGCGGACTTTACGAGCAGTACTTC; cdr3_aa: CASGLYEQYF
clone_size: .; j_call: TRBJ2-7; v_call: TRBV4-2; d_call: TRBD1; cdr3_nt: TGTGCCAGCAACCGGGACAGGGGTTACGAGCAGTACTTC; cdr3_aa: CASNRDRGYEQYF
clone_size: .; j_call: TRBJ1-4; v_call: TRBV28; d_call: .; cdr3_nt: TGTGCCAGCAGCGTGGGTGGGGCCGAGAATGAAAAACTGTTTTTT; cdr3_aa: CASSVGGAENEKLFF
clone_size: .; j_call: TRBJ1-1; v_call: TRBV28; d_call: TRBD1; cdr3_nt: TGTGCCAGCAGTTTGAGGCTAGGGGGACAGCCGACGAGGGTAACTGAAGCTTTCTTT; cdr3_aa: CASSLRLGGQPTRVTEAFF
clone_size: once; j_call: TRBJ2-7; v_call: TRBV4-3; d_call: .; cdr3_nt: TGCGCCAGCAGCCAGGGAGTAGCACAGGGTGAGCACGAGCAGTACTTC; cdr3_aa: CASSQGVAQGEHEQYF
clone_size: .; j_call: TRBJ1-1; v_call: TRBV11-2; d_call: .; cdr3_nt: TGTGCCAGCAGCTTGGAAGCCACAGGCAGTATGAACACTGAAGCTTTCTTT; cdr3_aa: CASSLEATGSMNTEAFF
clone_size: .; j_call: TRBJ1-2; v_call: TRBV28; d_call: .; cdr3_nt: TGTGCCAGCAGTTTGAATCAGGGGACCTATGGCTACACCTTC; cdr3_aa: CASSLNQGTYGYTF
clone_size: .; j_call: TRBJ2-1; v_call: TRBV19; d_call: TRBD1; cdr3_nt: TGTGCCAGTAGTATATCGGCAGGGGGCTGGAATGAGCAGTTCTTC; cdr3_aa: CASSISAGGWNEQFF
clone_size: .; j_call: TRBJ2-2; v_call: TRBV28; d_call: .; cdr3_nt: TGTGCCAGCTTGAAGACAGGGAGGGCCGGGGAGCTGTTTTTT; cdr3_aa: CASLKTGRAGELFF
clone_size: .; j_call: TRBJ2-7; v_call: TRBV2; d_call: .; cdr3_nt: TGTGCCAGCAGTAACACACAGGGAGCGCCATCCTTC; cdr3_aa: CASSNTQGAPSF
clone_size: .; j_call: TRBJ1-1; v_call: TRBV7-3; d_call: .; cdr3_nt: TGTGCCAGCAGCTTATTCGGGGCTGGAACTGAAGCTTTCTTT; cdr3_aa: CASSLFGAGTEAFF
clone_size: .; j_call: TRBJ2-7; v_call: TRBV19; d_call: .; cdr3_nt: TGTGCCAGTAGTATTTCCCAGGCGGGGGCGAGGAACGAGCAGTACTTC; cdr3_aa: CASSISQAGARNEQYF
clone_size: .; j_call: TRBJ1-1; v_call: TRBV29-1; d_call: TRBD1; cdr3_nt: TGCAGCGTTGCTAAGACACAGGGGCCCGAGATGAAGGCTTTCTTT; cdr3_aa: CSVAKTQGPEMKAFF
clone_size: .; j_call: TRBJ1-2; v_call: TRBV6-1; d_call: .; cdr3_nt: TGTGCCAGCAGCCTAGGGAGCGGCTATGGCTACACCTTC; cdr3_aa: CASSLGSGYGYTF
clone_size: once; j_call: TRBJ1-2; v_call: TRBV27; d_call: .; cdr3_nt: TGTGCCAGCAGTTTATTTGGAGCGAGAGGGGGATCTGTATATGGCTACACCTTC; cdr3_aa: CASSLFGARGGSVYGYTF
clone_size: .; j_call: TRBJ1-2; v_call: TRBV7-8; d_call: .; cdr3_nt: TGTGCCAGCAGCTTAGAGTCCGAGAGGGGCTACACCTTC; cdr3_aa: CASSLESERGYTF
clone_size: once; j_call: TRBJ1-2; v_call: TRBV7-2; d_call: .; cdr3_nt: TGTGCCAGCAGCCGAACTGGGACCAACTATGGCTACACCTTC; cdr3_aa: CASSRTGTNYGYTF
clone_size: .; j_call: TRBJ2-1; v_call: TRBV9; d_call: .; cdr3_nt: TGTGCCAGCAGCGAAAGGGACCCCATCTATGATGAGCAGTTCTTC; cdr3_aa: CASSERDPIYDEQFF
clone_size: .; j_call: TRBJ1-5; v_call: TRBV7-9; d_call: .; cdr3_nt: TGTGCCAGCAGCTTAGGGTCAGGGGATAGCAATCAGCCCCAGCATTTT; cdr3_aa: CASSLGSGDSNQPQHF
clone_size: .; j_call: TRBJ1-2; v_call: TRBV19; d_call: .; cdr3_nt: TGTGCCAGTACCCCGCGAGGAGGGTTCCTTTATGGCTACACCTTC; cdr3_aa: CASTPRGGFLYGYTF
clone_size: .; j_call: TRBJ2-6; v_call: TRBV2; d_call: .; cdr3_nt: TGTGCCAGCAGTGAGGGGGTGGGCTCGGCCAACGTCCTGACTTTC; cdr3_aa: CASSEGVGSANVLTF
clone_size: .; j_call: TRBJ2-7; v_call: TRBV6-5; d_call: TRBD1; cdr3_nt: TGTGCCAGCAGTTATTCTCGGGACAGAGCCTACGAGCAGTACTTC; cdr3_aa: CASSYSRDRAYEQYF
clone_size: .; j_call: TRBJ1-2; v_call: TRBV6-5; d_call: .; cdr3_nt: TGTGCTCCACAGGCGACGAACTATGGCTACACCTTC; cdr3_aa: CAPQATNYGYTF
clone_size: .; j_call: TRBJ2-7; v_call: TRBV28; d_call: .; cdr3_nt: TGTGCCAGCAGCATGTCCCCAACCGTCGAGCAGTACTTC; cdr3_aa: CASSMSPTVEQYF
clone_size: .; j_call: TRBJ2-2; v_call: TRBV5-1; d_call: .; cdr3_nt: TGCGCCAGCAGCTTAGTCGAGGGACCGAACACCGGGGAGCTGTTTTTT; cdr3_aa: CASSLVEGPNTGELFF
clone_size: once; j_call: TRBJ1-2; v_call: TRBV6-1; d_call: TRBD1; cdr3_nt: TGTGCCAGCAGTGTGGGACAGGGGGCAGACTATGGCTACACCTTC; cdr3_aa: CASSVGQGADYGYTF
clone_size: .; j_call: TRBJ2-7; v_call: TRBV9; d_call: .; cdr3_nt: TGTGCCAGCAGCTCTGCGACGGGGCCCTACGAGCAGTACTTC; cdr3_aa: CASSSATGPYEQYF
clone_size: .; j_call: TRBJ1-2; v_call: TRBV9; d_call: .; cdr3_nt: TGTGCCAGCAGCGCACTTGACGGGACAAATCGACTACGTAGGAACACCTTC; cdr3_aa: CASSALDGTNRLRRNTF
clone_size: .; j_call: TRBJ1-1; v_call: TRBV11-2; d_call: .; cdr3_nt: TGTGCCAGCACCCCCGTGGCCTGGGGAGACACTGAAGCTTTCTTT; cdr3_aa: CASTPVAWGDTEAFF
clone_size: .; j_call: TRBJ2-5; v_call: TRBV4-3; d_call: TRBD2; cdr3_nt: TGCGCCAGCAGCCAAGATATAATAGGGGAGGGAATAGAGACCCAGTACTTC; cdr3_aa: CASSQDIIGEGIETQYF
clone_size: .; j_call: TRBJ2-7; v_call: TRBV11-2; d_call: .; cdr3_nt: TGTGCCAGCAGCTTATCGCGGGTGTCCTACGAGCAGTACTTC; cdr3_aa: CASSLSRVSYEQYF
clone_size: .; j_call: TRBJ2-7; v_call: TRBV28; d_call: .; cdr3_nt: TGTGCCAGCAGTCCATCGGGTCCGAAAGCCTACGAGCAGTACTTC; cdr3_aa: CASSPSGPKAYEQYF
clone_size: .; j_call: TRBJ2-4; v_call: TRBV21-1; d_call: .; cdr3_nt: TGTGCCAGCAGCAAAGGGTTGGGGTTGAGTGGGACAGGGGTAAACATTCAGTACTTC; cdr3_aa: CASSKGLGLSGTGVNIQYF
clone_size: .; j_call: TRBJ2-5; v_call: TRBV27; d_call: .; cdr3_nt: TGTGCCAGCAGGGGGACATGGCGACAAGAGACCCAGTACTTC; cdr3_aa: CASRGTWRQETQYF
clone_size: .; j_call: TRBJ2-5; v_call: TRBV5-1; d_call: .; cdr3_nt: TGCGCCAGCAGCGCAGACGGGGGGCCGGAGACCCAGTACTTC; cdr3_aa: CASSADGGPETQYF
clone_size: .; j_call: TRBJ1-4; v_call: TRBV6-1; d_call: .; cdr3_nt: TGTGCCAGCAGTGAAGCCCGAAGAATGGGAGAAAAACTGTTTTTT; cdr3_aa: CASSEARRMGEKLFF
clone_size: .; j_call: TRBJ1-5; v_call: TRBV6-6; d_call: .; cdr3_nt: TGTGCCAGCCACAGGGAGTATAGCAATCAGCCCCAGCATTTT; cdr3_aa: CASHREYSNQPQHF
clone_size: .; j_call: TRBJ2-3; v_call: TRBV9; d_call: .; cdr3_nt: TGTGCCAGCAGCGTAGCTAGGGGGGATACGCAGTATTTT; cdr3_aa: CASSVARGDTQYF
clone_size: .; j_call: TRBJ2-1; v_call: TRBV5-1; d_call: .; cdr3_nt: TGCGCCAGCAGCCCACCTAGGGACAATGAGCAGTTCTTC; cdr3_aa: CASSPPRDNEQFF
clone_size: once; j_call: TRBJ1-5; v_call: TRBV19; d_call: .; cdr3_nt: TGTGCCAGTAGCCCCACAGGGCCGGTGAATCAGCCCCAGCATTTT; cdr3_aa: CASSPTGPVNQPQHF
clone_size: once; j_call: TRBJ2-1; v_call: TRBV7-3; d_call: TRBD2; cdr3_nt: TGTGCCAGCAGCTATAGCGGGGGAAACAATGAGCAGTTCTTC; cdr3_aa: CASSYSGGNNEQFF
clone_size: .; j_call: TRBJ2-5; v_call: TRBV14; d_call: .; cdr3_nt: TGTGCCAGCAGCCAAGTGGGGCAGGGAAAGGAGACCCAGTACTTC; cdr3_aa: CASSQVGQGKETQYF
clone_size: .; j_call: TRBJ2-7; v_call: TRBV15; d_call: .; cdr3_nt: TGTGCCACCAGCAGAGAGGCCTCCCTGAGCTCCTACGAGCAGTACTTC; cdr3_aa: CATSREASLSSYEQYF
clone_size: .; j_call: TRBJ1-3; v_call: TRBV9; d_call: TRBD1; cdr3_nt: TGTGCCAGCAGCCAAGGGGACAGCCGCTCTGTATCAGGAAACACCATATATTTT; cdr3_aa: CASSQGDSRSVSGNTIYF
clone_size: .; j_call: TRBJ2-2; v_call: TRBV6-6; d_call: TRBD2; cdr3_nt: TGTGCCAGCAGACTTAGCGGGACGAACACCGGGGAGCTGTTTTTT; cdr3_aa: CASRLSGTNTGELFF
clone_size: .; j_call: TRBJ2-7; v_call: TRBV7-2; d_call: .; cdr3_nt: TGTGCCAGCAGCCTACAATTTACCGGAGGAACCTACGAGCAGTACTTC; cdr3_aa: CASSLQFTGGTYEQYF
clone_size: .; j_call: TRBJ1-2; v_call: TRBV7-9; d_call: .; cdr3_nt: TGTGCCAGCAGCGGGGGGGACCGTATAGGTGCCACCTTC; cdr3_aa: CASSGGDRIGATF
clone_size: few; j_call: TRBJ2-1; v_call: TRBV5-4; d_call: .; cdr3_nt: TGTGCCAGCAGACCAAACAGTATCTATGAGCAGTTCTTC; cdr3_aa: CASRPNSIYEQFF
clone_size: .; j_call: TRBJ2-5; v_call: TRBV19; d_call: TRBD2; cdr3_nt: TGTGCCAGTAGTATACCGGGAGGCCACCAAGAGACCCAGTACTTC; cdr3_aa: CASSIPGGHQETQYF
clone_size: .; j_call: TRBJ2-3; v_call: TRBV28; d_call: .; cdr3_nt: TGTGCCAGCAGCACCCCGGGGGCTGCAGATACGCAGTATTTT; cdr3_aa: CASSTPGAADTQYF
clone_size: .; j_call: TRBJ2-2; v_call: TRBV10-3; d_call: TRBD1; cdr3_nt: TGTGCCATCAGTTGGGACAGGGGGGCCGGGGAGCTGTTTTTT; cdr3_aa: CAISWDRGAGELFF